These 8 T cell receptor beta chains were sequenced from one sample in a study of T-cell reconstitution after alpha-beta-depleted transplantation in children. The authors prepared the TCRbeta library with unique molecular identifiers. From the PCR reads, TCRdb called clonotypes with MiXCR, one entry per CDR3 protein. The table lists approximately 420,000 distinct CDR3 sequences, roughly a tenth of them singletons. This sample comprised PBMCs from the stem cell graft donor, obtained from the stem cell graft. The receptor set was obtained from a human donor who donated a stem cell graft to a child with acute myeloid leukemia.

This clonotype was seen ten or more times. The V gene is TRBV7-2, the J gene TRBJ2-7, with 8 bases lining up with TRBD2. This CDR3 is 16 amino acids long. Germline CDR1 reads SGHTA; CDR2 reads FQGNSA. The V gene end was trimmed by 2 bases and the J gene end by 4 bases; junction bases not matched to a gene: 10. The chain's CDR3 is CASSLLVAGTIYEQYF. The CDR3 DNA sequence: TGTGCCAGCAGCTTACTTGTAGCGGGGACCATATACGAGCAGTACTTC.

The chain couples TRBV7-9 to TRBJ2-1, with 8 positions matching TRBD1. The CDR3 runs to 11 residues. CDR1 and CDR2 (germline): SEHNR, FQNEAQ (reference sequence). Losses at the gene ends were 3 bases for V and 11 bases for J; bases not matched to a gene: 0. The CDR3 loop is CASSFRGQQFF. The CDR3 DNA reads as TGTGCCAGCAGCTTCAGGGGGCAGCAGTTCTTC.

This clonotype was counted between two and nine times. The V and J genes are TRBV29-1 and TRBJ2-1; 9 nucleotides match TRBD1. The germline gives CDR1 SQVTM, CDR2 ANQGSEA. The CDR3 is 16 amino acids. V trimming: 7 bases; J trimming: 7 bases; junction bases outside the gene matches: 17. In DNA, the CDR3 is TGCAGCGCTACTCCATCCGGGACAGGGCGGGGGAATGAGCAGTTCTTC. Amino acid sequence: CSATPSGTGRGNEQFF.

The sample holds many counts of this clonotype. The chain joins TRBV11-2 to TRBJ2-5; D not certain. V was pared by 0 bases and J by 2 bases, with 10 bases between. Germline V lookup: CDR1 SGHAT, CDR2 FQNNGV. The CDR3 extends over 15 amino acids. In DNA, the CDR3 is TGTGCCAGCAGCTTAGAGTGGGCACCGCAAGAGACCCAGTACTTC. Protein: CASSLEWAPQETQYF.

This clonotype was picked up many times. This chain joins TRBV15 and TRBJ2-1; 9 bases map to TRBD2. With 8 bases clipped from V and 7 bases from J, the junction kept 9 bases outside the gene matches. CDR1 LNHNV and CDR2 YYDKDF come from the germline V gene (reference sequence). The CDR3 length is 14 residues. As DNA, the CDR3 is TGTGCCACCTCAGCGGGAGGCGACGCGAATGAGCAGTTCTTC. It specifies CATSAGGDANEQFF.

The sample holds a few counts of this clonotype. V and J are TRBV20-1 and TRBJ1-5, with 12 bases lining up with TRBD1. This CDR3 comprises 15 residues. Trimming cost V 6 bases and J 6 bases; bases outside gene matches: 9. Germline V gene lookup returns CDR1 DFQATT and CDR2 SNEGSKA (reference sequence). The CDR3 nucleotides are TGCAGTGCAAACGACCGGGACAGGGGGCGTCAGCCCCAGCATTTT. The encoded protein is CSANDRDRGRQPQHF.

The chain recombines TRBV11-2 with TRBJ2-3, with 8 bases aligning to TRBD1. Germline lookup yields CDR1 SGHAT and CDR2 FQNNGV. The CDR3 is 13 amino acids. The V and J ends lost 8 bases and 4 bases, in that order; junction bases with no gene match: 5. CDR3 DNA sequence: TGTGCCAGCTGGGGACAGGTTGCAGATACGCAGTATTTT. Translating it yields CASWGQVADTQYF.

This clonotype was seen a handful of times. The rearrangement links TRBV7-3 to TRBJ1-2; no reliable D call. This CDR3 comprises 13 residues. Germline CDR1 and CDR2: SGHTA and FQGTGA. V was clipped by 5 bases and J by 0 bases, with 7 bases between them. The CDR3 loop is CASSPYPNYGYTF. The CDR3 DNA is TGTGCCAGCAGCCCCTACCCTAACTATGGCTACACCTTC. Using reference TRBV7-3 and TRBJ1-2 for the parts outside the CDR3, the full variable domain is GAGVSQTPSNKVTEKGKYVELRCDPISGHTALYWYRQSLGQGPEFLIYFQGTGAADDSGLPNDRFFAVRPEGSVSTLKIQRTERGDSAVYLCASSPYPNYGYTFGSGTRLTVV.